Listed here are 21 T cell receptor beta chains from one sample, sequenced in a study of T cell repertoires in cytomegalovirus infection. For these receptors, no antigen is known. TCRdb analysed the reads with MiXCR anew, one entry per CDR3 protein. The sample holds approximately 500,000 distinct CDR3 sequences, around 30% seen once. This specimen was cultured PBMCs, taken from culture after CMV antigen stimulation. These receptors all stem from a human donor in good health (CMV status not recorded). Some clones in this sample may be carry-over from other donors' samples.

CDR3 protein: CASSYGQGFTEAFF. CDR3 nucleotide sequence: TGTGCCAGCAGTTATGGACAGGGGTTCACTGAAGCTTTCTTT. The gene calls are TRBV6-6 and TRBJ1-1; 9 bases align to TRBD1. CDR1 is MNHNY, CDR2 SVGAGI, per germline (reference sequence). This CDR3 spans 14 amino acids. V was pared by 3 bases and J by 4 bases, with 3 bases of the junction left unmatched.

V gene TRBV11-2 combines with J gene TRBJ2-7; D is ambiguous. Germline CDR1 is SGHAT and CDR2 is FQNNGV. V lost 4 bases and J 3 bases, leaving 13 bases between the germline ends. The CDR3 contains 14 residues. In nucleotides, the CDR3 is TGTGCCAGCAGCTATCAGATAGGGTACTACGAGCAGTACTTC. Protein sequence: CASSYQIGYYEQYF.

In this sample, this clonotype turned up a few times. The chain couples TRBV6-2 or TRBV6-3 to TRBJ2-1, with D unclear. V lost 5 bases and J 7 bases, leaving 12 bases between the germline ends. This CDR3 contains 13 residues. CDR1 and CDR2 from the germline V gene are MNHEY and SVGEGT. CDR3 sequence: CASSASKWNEQFF. CDR3 nucleotide sequence: TGTGCCAGCAGTGCCTCTAAATGGAATGAGCAGTTCTTC.

This clonotype came up many times. V usage is TRBV7-8 and J usage is TRBJ2-5, with 11 bases lining up with TRBD2. Germline CDR1 is SGHVS and CDR2 is FQNEAQ. The V gene end was trimmed by 5 bases and the J gene end by 2 bases; junction bases not matched to a gene: 10. This CDR3 region has 17 residues. The CDR3: CASSVRGGTSGQETQYF. CDR3 coding DNA: TGTGCCAGCAGCGTAAGGGGGGGGACTAGCGGTCAAGAGACCCAGTACTTC.

This clonotype was detected a few times. The chain combines TRBV4-1 with TRBJ1-5; the D gene is possibly TRBD1 (5 bases). CDR1 is MGHRA and CDR2 is YSYEKL in the germline V gene. This CDR3 region has 15 residues. The V end lost 4 bases, the J end lost 4 bases, and 14 bases lay between the germline ends. Written as DNA, the CDR3 is TGCGCCAGCAGCCGCTCTCGGGACTTGAATCAGCCCCAGCATTTT. This sequence encodes CASSRSRDLNQPQHF.

This chain connects TRBV10-3 to TRBJ1-2, with 8 bases lining up with TRBD1. The CDR3 spans 14 residues. CDR1 and CDR2 from the germline V gene are ENHRY and SYGVKD. V was clipped by 4 bases and J by 3 bases; unmatched bases: 4. The CDR3 loop reads CAISGQGPDYGYTF. The CDR3 DNA sequence: TGTGCCATCAGTGGACAGGGGCCGGACTATGGCTACACCTTC.

The chain carries TRBV29-1 and TRBJ1-1; a weak D match, TRBD1 (6 bases). Trimming cost V 6 bases and J 8 bases, with 13 bases left between them. There are 11 residues in the CDR3. Germline values: CDR1 SQVTM, CDR2 ANQGSEA. The CDR3 DNA reads as TGCAGCGTGGGGGGGACAACGGAAGCTTTCTTT. It is translated as CSVGGTTEAFF. Full variable domain (outside the CDR3, taken from reference TRBV29-1 and TRBJ1-1): SAVISQKPSRDICQRGTSLTIQCQVDSQVTMMFWYRQQPGQSLTLIATANQGSEATYESGFVIDKFPISRPNLTFSTLTVSNMSPEDSSIYLCSVGGTTEAFFGQGTRLTVV.

This chain links TRBV24-1 with TRBJ2-3; D gene unclear. Germline lookup yields CDR1 KGHDR and CDR2 SFDVKD. Deletions cut 2 bases from V and 2 bases from J, with 25 bases between. There are 20 residues in the CDR3. CDR3: CATSDSRRNEDLKNTDTQYF. DNA of the CDR3: TGTGCCACCAGTGATTCCCGCCGGAACGAAGACCTGAAAAACACAGATACGCAGTATTTT.

This clonotype appeared many times. The V gene is TRBV7-2, the J gene TRBJ2-1; 12 bases match TRBD2. Trimming removed 1 base from V and 3 bases from J; junction bases left unmatched: 16. This CDR3 spans 21 amino acids. From germline, CDR1 is SGHTA and CDR2 FQGNSA. The DNA for the CDR3 is TGTGCCAGCAGCTTAGACTATTCTAGCGGGAGGGCCGGTAGGTACTACAATGAGCAGTTCTTC. This codes for CASSLDYSSGRAGRYYNEQFF.

This chain links TRBV7-2 with TRBJ1-1, with 8 bases fitting TRBD1. V lost 0 bases, J lost 10 bases, and 4 bases stayed unmatched. Germline assignment: CDR1 SGHTA and CDR2 FQGNSA. The CDR3 sequence is 13 residues long. The CDR3 reads CASSLAQGAGAFF. The DNA of the CDR3 is TGTGCCAGCAGCTTAGCTCAGGGGGCGGGAGCTTTCTTT.

CDR3: CASSLSRTSGWRNEQFF. The CDR3, as DNA: TGTGCCAGCAGCTTATCCAGGACTAGCGGGTGGAGGAATGAGCAGTTCTTC. The chain joins TRBV7-8 to TRBJ2-1; TRBD2 aligns across 11 bases. This CDR3 is built from 17 residues. Germline assignment: CDR1 SGHVS and CDR2 FQNEAQ. The trim removed 2 bases at V and 7 bases at J, leaving 10 bases unmatched.

V and J are TRBV19 and TRBJ2-7; weak D call: TRBD2 (6 bases). Germline CDR1 reads LNHDA; CDR2 reads SQIVND (reference sequence). Trimming removed 2 bases from V and 5 bases from J, with 13 bases in between. The CDR3 runs to 14 residues. The CDR3 is CASSIPGVGDEQYF. In nucleotides, the CDR3 is TGTGCCAGTAGTATACCGGGAGTAGGCGACGAGCAGTACTTC.

The genes are TRBV12-3 or TRBV12-4 and TRBJ1-1; 10 nucleotides match TRBD1. The junction had 8 bases not matched to a gene; V was cut back by 6 bases and J by 4 bases. The CDR3 is made up of 15 amino acids. CDR3 amino acids: CASRRPGQGLTEAFF. The CDR3 DNA sequence: TGTGCCAGCAGGCGCCCGGGACAGGGGCTCACTGAAGCTTTCTTT.

This chain uses TRBV18 with TRBJ2-2; D possibly corresponds to TRBD1 (5 bases). V lost 2 bases and J lost 0, with 10 bases in between. Germline loops: CDR1 KGHSH, CDR2 LQKENI. The CDR3 is 16 amino acids. In DNA form, the CDR3 reads TGTGCCAGCTCACCAGGACACCTCGCGAACACCGGGGAGCTGTTTTTT. Translation gives CASSPGHLANTGELFF.

The V and J genes are TRBV27 and TRBJ2-1; TRBD2 agrees at 12 bases. In germline, CDR1 is MNHEY, CDR2 SMNVEV (reference sequence). This CDR3 is built from 14 residues. V lost 7 bases, J lost 11 bases, and 9 bases stayed unmatched. CDR3 nucleotides: TGTGCCAGCAAAATAGGACTAGCGGGGCTGCAGCAGTTCTTC. As protein: CASKIGLAGLQQFF.

Of note for this clonotype: An end of the junction does not agree with germline; a read error may underlie this. The rearrangement joins TRBV6-2 or TRBV6-3 to TRBJ2-1, with D unclear. Germline CDR1 reads MNHEY; CDR2 reads SVGEGT. The CDR3 is 13 amino acids. CDR3 residues: CASSYSAYNEQFF. The DNA for the CDR3 is TGTGCCAGCAGTTACTCGGCCTATAATGAGCAGTTCTTC.

This clonotype was detected a few times. V gene TRBV6-1 combines with J gene TRBJ2-3; possible D gene TRBD2, 6 bases. The CDR3 spans 15 residues. The V end was cut by 6 bases, the J end by 4 bases, with 17 bases between. Germline V gives CDR1 MNHNS, CDR2 SASEGT. The CDR3 nucleotides are TGTGCCAGCAGGCGAGTCGGGAGTTACCCAGATACGCAGTATTTT. It is translated as CASRRVGSYPDTQYF.

This clonotype was seen many times. The V and J genes are TRBV7-2 and TRBJ2-5, with 12 nucleotides matching TRBD2. This CDR3 has 15 amino acids. J lost 4 bases, V lost 2 bases, and 2 bases had no gene match. Germline V gene data show CDR1 as SGHTA and CDR2 as FQGNSA. Here the CDR3 reads CASSLLAGGAETQYF. The CDR3 DNA reads as TGTGCCAGCAGCTTACTAGCGGGAGGGGCAGAGACCCAGTACTTC.

This clonotype has only a few counts. The chain is built from TRBV7-2 and TRBJ1-2; TRBD1 agrees at 8 bases. J was trimmed by 4 bases and V by 5 bases; bases with no gene match: 3. The CDR3 covers 13 residues. The germline CDR1 and CDR2 sequences are SGHTA and FQGNSA. This CDR3 reads CASSRTGGYGYTF. In DNA, the CDR3 is TGTGCCAGCAGCCGCACAGGGGGCTATGGCTACACCTTC. The full variable domain, its missing parts supplied by reference TRBV7-2 and TRBJ1-2, is GAGVSQSPSNKVTEKGKDVELRCDPISGHTALYWYRQSLGQGLEFLIYFQGNSAPDKSGLPSDRFSAERTGGSVSTLTIQRTQQEDSAVYLCASSRTGGYGYTFGSGTRLTVV.

The V call is TRBV20-1, the J call TRBJ2-3; 9 bases are a match to TRBD2. CDR1 and CDR2 (germline): DFQATT, SNEGSKA (reference sequence). The V segment lost 2 bases and the J segment 2 bases; nucleotides outside the gene matches: 11. CDR3 length: 17 amino acids. This CDR3 reads CSARQPLAGHHTDTQYF. In nucleotides, the CDR3 is TGCAGTGCTAGACAACCCCTAGCGGGACACCACACAGATACGCAGTATTTT.

The rearrangement uses TRBV11-2 and TRBJ2-7; 8 nucleotides match TRBD2. CDR1 is SGHAT and CDR2 is FQNNGV in the germline V gene. V trimming: 3 bases; J trimming: 2 bases; junction bases outside the gene matches: 6. The CDR3 is 15 residues long. The CDR3 here is CASSLGSGTPYEQYV. The CDR3 DNA follows: TGTGCCAGCAGCTTGGGTAGCGGGACTCCCTACGAGCAGTACGTC.